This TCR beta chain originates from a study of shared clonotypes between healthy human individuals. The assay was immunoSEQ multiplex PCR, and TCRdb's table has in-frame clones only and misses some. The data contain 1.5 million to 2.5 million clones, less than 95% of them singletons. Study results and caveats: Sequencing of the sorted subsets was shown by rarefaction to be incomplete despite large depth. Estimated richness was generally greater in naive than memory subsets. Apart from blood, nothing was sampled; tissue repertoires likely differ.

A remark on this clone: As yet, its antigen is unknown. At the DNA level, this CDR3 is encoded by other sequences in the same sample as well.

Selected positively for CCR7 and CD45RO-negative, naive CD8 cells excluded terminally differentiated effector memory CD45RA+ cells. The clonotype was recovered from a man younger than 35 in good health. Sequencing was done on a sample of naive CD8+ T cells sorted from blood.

The chain's CDR3 is CASSFSGGAADTQYF. The CDR3 nucleotides read TGTGCCAGCAGCTTTTCCGGGGGGGCGGCGGATACGCAGTATTTT. The V and J genes are TRBV5-4 and TRBJ2-3, with 8 nucleotides matching TRBD2. Germline V gene data show CDR1 as SGHNT and CDR2 as YYREEE (reference sequence). This CDR3 comprises 15 residues. Trimming took 2 bases from V and 6 from J; bases not matched to a gene: 8.